This T cell receptor beta chain came from a study of human T cells and chemical hapten exposure. Study details: The study lasted roughly 26 weeks, and patients were dosed weekly with diphenylcyclopropenone on the scalp throughout.

Library preparation tagged each individual cDNA molecule with a unique molecular identifier. TCRdb reprocessed the RACE reads via MiXCR and lists one record per CDR3 protein. The sample lists just under 35,000 distinct CDR3 sequences; around a tenth were seen once. The CDR3 consists of 11 residues. Trimming took 9 bases from V and 3 from J, leaving 7 bases between them. Germline assignment: CDR1 KGHDR and CDR2 SFDVKD. This clonotype was recorded many times. Specified time point: pre-sensitization, week 0. Described treatment: therapeutic diphenylcyclopropenone sensitization with weekly scalp DPC. Unfractionated whole blood was the source from which total RNA was extracted.

This specimen was whole blood, taken in connection with sensitization to the hapten diphenylcyclopropenone (DPC). The sequence came from a man over 45 with alopecia areata. Some clones in this sample may be carry-over from other donors' samples. The chain has TRBV24-1 and TRBJ2-5, with no clear D. CDR3 coding DNA: TGTGCCACCGCAGAGGAAGAGACCCAGTACTTC. This translates into CATAEEETQYF.